A single sample is the source of the 18 T cell receptor beta chains below, sequenced in a study of radiotherapy plus CTLA-4 blockade in lung cancer. Profiled with immunoSEQ multiplex PCR; TCRdb holds only in-frame clones, not every one. The data contain 30,000 to 40,000 clones, roughly 70% of them seen just once; the ten biggest clones take up 4%. Here the sequenced sample was peripheral blood, taken from a patient treated with radiotherapy plus ipilimumab. These receptors originate from a human donor with non-small cell lung cancer who had stable disease on radiotherapy plus ipilimumab.

The gene calls are TRBV10-1 and TRBJ2-1; D not certain. The CDR3 runs to 14 residues. Trimming took 6 bases from V and 10 from J, leaving 19 bases between them. CDR1 is WNHNN and CDR2 is SYGVQD in the germline V gene (reference sequence). The CDR3 is CASSELSRLGEQFF. The CDR3 nucleotides are TGCGCCAGCAGCGAATTATCCCGACTTGGGGAGCAGTTCTTC.

The gene calls are TRBV11-3 and TRBJ2-5; 7 nucleotides line up with TRBD1. The CDR3 loop spans 15 amino acids. V lost 1 base and J lost 3; bases outside the gene matches: 5. The germline CDR1 and CDR2 sequences are SGHNT and YENEEA. In nucleotides, the CDR3 is TGTGCCAGCAGCTTAGCCGGGACAGCAGAAGAGACCCAGTACTTC. Translated: CASSLAGTAEETQYF.

The chain uses TRBV6-4 and TRBJ1-5; 9 bases are shared with TRBD1. Germline V gene sequence: CDR1 MRHNA, CDR2 SNTAGT. V trimming: 6 bases; J trimming: 6 bases; junction bases outside the gene matches: 15. The length of the CDR3 is 17 residues. CDR3 coding DNA: TGTGCCAGCAGGGAAGTACAGGGGGCGGACGGCATTCAGCCCCAGCATTTT. Its translation: CASREVQGADGIQPQHF.

The rearrangement joins TRBV11-3 to TRBJ2-5; 7 nucleotides align to TRBD2. The CDR3 contains 14 residues. CDR1 and CDR2 from the germline V gene are SGHNT and YENEEA. V shed 3 bases, J shed 2 bases, and the junction held 3 bases outside the gene matches. The CDR3 sequence is CASSFRDYQETQYF. The DNA for the CDR3 is TGTGCCAGCAGCTTCCGGGACTATCAAGAGACCCAGTACTTC.

The chain has TRBV27 and TRBJ2-3, with unresolved D. Per the germline V gene, CDR1 is MNHEY and CDR2 is SMNVEV (reference sequence). The CDR3 extends over 15 amino acids. Trimming took 3 bases from V and 2 from J, leaving 12 bases between them. This CDR3 reads CASSFGLPATDTQYF. CDR3 DNA sequence: TGTGCCAGCAGTTTTGGCCTCCCAGCCACAGATACGCAGTATTTT.

This clone was found a few times. The CDR3 DNA sequence: TGTGCCAGCAGCTTAGGCGGTCCGGGAGGAAGTCCGGAGGAGAATTTCTTC. The encoded protein is CASSLGGPGGSPEENFF. This chain uses TRBV7-8 with TRBJ2-1; 7 bases map to TRBD2. CDR3 length: 17 residues. Trimming took 1 base from V and 16 from J; bases not matched to a gene: 22. Germline CDR1 reads SGHVS; CDR2 reads FQNEAQ.

The chain links TRBV4-1 to TRBJ2-1, with D maybe TRBD2 (6 bases). The CDR3 extends over 15 amino acids. Germline V lookup: CDR1 MGHRA, CDR2 YSYEKL. Trimming cost V 4 bases and J 3 bases, with 13 bases left between them. For the CDR3, the DNA is TGCGCCAGCAGCCCATTTGGGACTCGCTACAATGAGCAGTTCTTC. Protein sequence: CASSPFGTRYNEQFF.

The chain's CDR3 is CASSYGTDLNTGELFF. The CDR3 DNA reads TGTGCCAGCAGTTACGGGACGGACCTTAACACCGGGGAGCTGTTTTTT. The chain recombines TRBV6-6 with TRBJ2-2; either TRBD1 or TRBD2 may supply D (5 bases each). The V end was cut by 2 bases, the J end by 2 bases, with 12 bases between. The CDR3 consists of 16 residues. Germline V gene data show CDR1 as MNHNY and CDR2 as SVGAGI (reference sequence).

The chain carries TRBV5-1 and TRBJ2-2; 8 positions agree with TRBD2. J gave up 7 bases and V 0 bases, and 11 bases lay outside the gene matches. Per germline, CDR1 SGHRS and CDR2 YFSETQ. CDR3 length: 17 residues. CDR3 sequence (DNA): TGCGCCAGCAGCTTGGTTTACCCTCTAGCGGGCTGCGGGGAGCTGTTTTTT. Its translation is CASSLVYPLAGCGELFF.

Here the CDR3 DNA reads TGTGCCAGCAGCTTGGTGGCAGACTACGAGCAGTACTTC. Its translation is CASSLVADYEQYF. The chain has TRBV5-4 and TRBJ2-7, with D uncertain. The germline V gene encodes CDR1 SGHNT and CDR2 YYREEE (reference sequence). This CDR3 region has 13 residues. Trimming cost V 0 bases and J 3 bases, with 7 bases left between them. The whole variable domain, remainder taken from reference TRBV5-4 and TRBJ2-7, is ETGVTQSPTHLIKTRGQQVTLRCSSQSGHNTVSWYQQALGQGPQFIFQYYREEENGRGNFPPRFSGLQFPNYSSELNVNALELDDSALYLCASSLVADYEQYFGPGTRLTVT.

V and J are TRBV5-8 and TRBJ2-5; 9 bases are shared with TRBD2. Germline CDR1 SGHTS, CDR2 YDEGEE. The CDR3 is made up of 14 amino acids. V was clipped by 4 bases and J by 5 bases; unmatched bases: 6. The CDR3 DNA follows: TGTGCCAGCAGCGGACAAGGACTAGCGGAGACCCAGTACTTC. It encodes CASSGQGLAETQYF.

The genes are TRBV7-6 and TRBJ2-5; no clear D. The ends were cut back, 5 bases at V and 5 bases at J, with 15 bases in the middle. The CDR3 is made up of 14 amino acids. Looked up from germline, CDR1 is SGHVS and CDR2 is FNYEAQ. CDR3 residues: CASSPQSSPETQYF. The CDR3 bases are TGTGCCAGCAGCCCTCAATCCAGCCCGGAGACCCAGTACTTC.

J is TRBJ1-4 and V is TRBV19; TRBD1 matches at 10 bases. V trimming: 4 bases; J trimming: 6 bases; junction bases outside the gene matches: 5. Per germline, CDR1 LNHDA and CDR2 SQIVND (reference sequence). The CDR3 totals 15 residues. The CDR3 nucleotides read TGTGCCAGTAGTACACGGACAGGGGGAGATGAAAAACTGTTTTTT. It encodes CASSTRTGGDEKLFF.

The chain combines TRBV28 with TRBJ2-4, with no clear D. The germline V and J ends were trimmed by 3 bases and 6 bases, with 15 bases remaining between them. Germline V gene data show CDR1 as MDHEN and CDR2 as SYDVKM. The CDR3 has 15 residues. CDR3 loop: CASSFWVRKGNIQYF. CDR3 nucleotides: TGTGCCAGCAGTTTCTGGGTCCGTAAAGGAAACATTCAGTACTTC.

The J gene is TRBJ2-7, the V gene TRBV13; 9 nucleotides match TRBD1. V was pared by 2 bases and J by 6 bases, with 11 bases of the junction left unmatched. CDR3 length: 16 residues. CDR1 and CDR2 from the germline V gene are PRHDT and FYEKMQ (reference sequence). In DNA, the CDR3 is TGTGCCAGCAGCTTATACGTTCGGACAGGGGTGGCCGAGCAGTACTTC. Protein: CASSLYVRTGVAEQYF.

The table lists this clone with a few counts. This chain links TRBV11-3 with TRBJ2-1; the D is unclear. The V end lost 0 bases, the J end lost 9 bases, and 9 bases lay between the germline ends. Looked up from germline, CDR1 is SGHNT and CDR2 is YENEEA. This CDR3 contains 13 residues. The CDR3 loop is CASSLDRLREQFF. The CDR3 DNA follows: TGTGCCAGCAGCTTAGATCGGCTACGTGAGCAGTTCTTC.

This chain uses TRBV18 with TRBJ2-3; D might be TRBD2 (5 bases). Germline lookup yields CDR1 KGHSH and CDR2 LQKENI. The CDR3 has 15 amino acids. Between the trimmed V and J ends, which lost 6 bases and 5 bases, there was a span of 18 bases. In DNA, the CDR3 is TGTGCCAGCTCTGCCGGGGTTCCGCCGCGAGATACGCAGTATTTT. This gives the protein CASSAGVPPRDTQYF.

This clone is a singleton in its sample. The chain uses TRBV5-1 and TRBJ1-1, with 7 bases lining up with TRBD1. The CDR3 loop spans 15 amino acids. CDR1 is SGHRS, CDR2 YFSETQ, per germline. V trimming: 3 bases; J trimming: 5 bases; junction bases outside the gene matches: 10. The CDR3 loop is CASSSDRAGETEAFF. The CDR3 DNA reads as TGCGCCAGCAGCTCTGACAGGGCGGGAGAAACTGAAGCTTTCTTT.